This T cell receptor (beta chain) was observed in a study of blood T cell repertoires in COVID-19. Study background: Samples came from the United States, Italy and Spain, spanning acute and convalescent COVID-19. The analysed material was cDNA or gDNA that came from T cells, B-cell-depleted T cells, or PBMCs.

Clones were read by immunoSEQ multiplex PCR, and TCRdb kept only the in-frame ones, dropping some. The sample carries roughly 130,000 clones, about four fifths recorded once. Deletions cut 6 bases from V and 6 bases from J, with 18 bases between. Germline V gives CDR1 LNHNV, CDR2 YYDKDF (reference sequence). The CDR3 spans 15 residues. The TCR sequence derives from a woman aged 25 to 39 who had recovered from COVID-19. The chain links TRBV15 to TRBJ2-1; D may be TRBD2 (6 bases). The specimen sequenced was peripheral blood. In DNA form, the CDR3 reads TGTGCCACCAGTGATACTAGCCGGTCTGGCAATGAGCAGTTCTTC. Encoded protein: CATSDTSRSGNEQFF.